This T cell receptor beta chain stems from a study of CD8+CD57+ T cells in acquired aplastic anemia. CDR1 and CDR2 from the germline V gene are DFQATT and SNEGSKA (reference sequence). V was trimmed by 3 bases and J by 3 bases, leaving 8 bases between them. The CDR3 has 12 residues. TCR beta VDJ and CDR3 profiling used genomic DNA as template. TCRdb analysed the reads with MiXCR anew, one entry per CDR3 protein. This sample yields approximately 58,000 distinct CDR3 sequences, of which just over 55% are seen a single time; approximately 15% belongs to the top ten. This clonotype was observed at least ten times. Sequencing involved patients with CD8+CD57+ cell expansion previously shown by flow cytometry.

The chain recombines TRBV20-1 with TRBJ1-1, with D hard to call. This clonotype was sampled from a human donor with aplastic anemia. The sequenced sample was sorted CD4+, CD8+, or CD8+CD57+ T cells (not recorded which) from PBMCs. The CDR3 loop is CSASNSYTEAFF. The CDR3 region has the DNA TGCAGTGCTAGTAACAGCTACACTGAAGCTTTCTTT.